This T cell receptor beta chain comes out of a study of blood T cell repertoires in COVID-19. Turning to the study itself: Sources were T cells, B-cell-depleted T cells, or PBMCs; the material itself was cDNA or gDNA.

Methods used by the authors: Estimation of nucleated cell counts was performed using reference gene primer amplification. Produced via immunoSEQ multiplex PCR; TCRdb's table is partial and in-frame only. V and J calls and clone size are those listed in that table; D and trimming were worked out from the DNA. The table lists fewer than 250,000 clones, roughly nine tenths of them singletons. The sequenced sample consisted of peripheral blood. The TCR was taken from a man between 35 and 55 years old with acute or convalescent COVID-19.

This chain's CDR3 is CASSLRQDNSPLHF. The CDR3 bases are TGCGCCAGCAGCTTGAGACAAGACAATTCACCCCTCCACTTT. The chain is built from TRBV5-1 and TRBJ1-6; D is unclear. With 1 base removed from V and 7 bases from J, the gap between germline ends came to 9 bases. CDR1 and CDR2 from the germline V gene are SGHRS and YFSETQ. The CDR3 totals 14 residues.